Below, one T cell receptor beta chain is given with its context. Its target is not known. The CDR3 has 18 amino acids. CDR1 is ENHRY, CDR2 SYGVKD, per germline. V gave up 4 bases and J gave up 11 bases, with 32 bases separating them. This entry is derived from a study of post-analysis software for immune sequencing data. Study information: The cohort encompassed relapsing-remitting, secondary progressive and progressive-relapsing multiple sclerosis disease courses. Study-level results: Relative to controls, patients had five TRBV segments at higher frequency, with TRBV5-6, TRBV5-1 and TRBV20-1 among these. Significantly lower normalized Chao1 diversity was found in patients with multiple sclerosis relative to controls.

Carried by the TCR beta cDNA libraries were unique molecular identifiers. Using its own MiXCR run on the PCR reads, TCRdb lists one record per CDR3 protein. The data show fewer than 700,000 distinct CDR3 sequences, roughly 47% seen once. The chain employs TRBV10-3 and TRBJ2-5; a possible D gene is TRBD1 (6 bases). The source is a girl aged 10 to 17 with multiple sclerosis. The sample consisted of blood. CDR3 DNA sequence: TGTGCCATCAGTGGAAGTCAGGAAGGACCTAGGGGGTCCTACGGGCAGTACTTC. Encoded protein: CAISGSQEGPRGSYGQYF.